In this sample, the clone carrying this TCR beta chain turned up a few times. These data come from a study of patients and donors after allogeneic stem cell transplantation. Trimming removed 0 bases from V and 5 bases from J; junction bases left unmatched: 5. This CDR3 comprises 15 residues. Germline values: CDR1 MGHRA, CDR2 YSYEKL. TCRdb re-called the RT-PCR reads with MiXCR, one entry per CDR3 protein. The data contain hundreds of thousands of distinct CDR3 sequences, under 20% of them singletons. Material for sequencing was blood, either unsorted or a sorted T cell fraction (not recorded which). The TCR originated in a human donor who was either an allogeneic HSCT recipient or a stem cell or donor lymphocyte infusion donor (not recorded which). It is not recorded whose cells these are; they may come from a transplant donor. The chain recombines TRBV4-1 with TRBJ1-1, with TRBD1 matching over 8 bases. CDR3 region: CASSQERQGRTEAFF. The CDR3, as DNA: TGCGCCAGCAGCCAAGAGCGACAGGGGCGAACTGAAGCTTTCTTT.